This T cell receptor beta chain was identified in a study of cytomegalovirus exposure and HLA in healthy donors. Vbeta (60) and Jbeta (13) primers were used in the PCR. Here immunoSEQ multiplex PCR was the method, and the copy in TCRdb shows in-frame clones only, minus some. This table holds about 200,000 clones, 70% to 80% found once. In germline, CDR1 is SGHTA, CDR2 FQGNSA. Trimming stripped 5 bases from V and 10 bases from J, with 13 bases between. The CDR3 runs 12 residues. This TCR was recovered from a male donor in good health and CMV-seropositive. Material for sequencing was PBMCs. The V and J genes are TRBV7-2 and TRBJ2-3, with D possibly being TRBD1 (6 bases). This CDR3 reads CASSQPQGPQYF. The CDR3, as DNA: TGTGCCAGCAGCCAACCCCAGGGGCCGCAGTATTTT.